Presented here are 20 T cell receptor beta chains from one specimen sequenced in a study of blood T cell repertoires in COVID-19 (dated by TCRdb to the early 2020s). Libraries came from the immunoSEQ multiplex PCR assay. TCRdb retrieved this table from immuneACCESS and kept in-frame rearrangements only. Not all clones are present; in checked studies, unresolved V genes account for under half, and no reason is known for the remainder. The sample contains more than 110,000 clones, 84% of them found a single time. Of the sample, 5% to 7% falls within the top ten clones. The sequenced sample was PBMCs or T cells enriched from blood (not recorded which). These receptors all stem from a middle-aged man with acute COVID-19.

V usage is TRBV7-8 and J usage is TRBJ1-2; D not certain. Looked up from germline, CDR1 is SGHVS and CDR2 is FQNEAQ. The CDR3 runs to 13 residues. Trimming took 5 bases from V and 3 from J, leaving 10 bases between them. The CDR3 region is CASSLTGDYGYTF. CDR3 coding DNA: TGTGCCAGCAGCCTAACCGGGGACTATGGCTACACCTTC.

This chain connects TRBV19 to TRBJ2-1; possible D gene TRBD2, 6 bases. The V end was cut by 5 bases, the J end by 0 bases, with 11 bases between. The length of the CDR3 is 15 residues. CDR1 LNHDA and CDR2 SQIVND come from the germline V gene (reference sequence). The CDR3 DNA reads TGTGCCAGTAGTCACGACGGGAGCTCCTACAATGAGCAGTTCTTC. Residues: CASSHDGSSYNEQFF.

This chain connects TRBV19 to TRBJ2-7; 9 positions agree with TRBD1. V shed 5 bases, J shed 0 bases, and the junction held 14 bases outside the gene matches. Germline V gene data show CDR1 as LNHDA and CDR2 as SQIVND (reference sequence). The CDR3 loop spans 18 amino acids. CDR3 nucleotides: TGTGCCAGTAGTCCCCTTGGGACAGGGTCTTCACCCTCCTACGAGCAGTACTTC. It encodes CASSPLGTGSSPSYEQYF.

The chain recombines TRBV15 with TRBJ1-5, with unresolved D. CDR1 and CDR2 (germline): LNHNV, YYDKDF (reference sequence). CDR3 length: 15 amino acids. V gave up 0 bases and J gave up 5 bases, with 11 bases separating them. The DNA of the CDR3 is TGTGCCACCAGCAGAGAGGGCGCCGGTTATCAGCCCCAGCATTTT. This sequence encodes CATSREGAGYQPQHF.

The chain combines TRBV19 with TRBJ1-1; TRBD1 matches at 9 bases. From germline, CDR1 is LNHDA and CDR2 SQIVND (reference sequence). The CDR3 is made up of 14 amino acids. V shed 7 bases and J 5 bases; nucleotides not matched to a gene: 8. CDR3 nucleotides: TGTGCCAGTACCCCACAGGGGGCGCGAACTGAAGCTTTCTTT. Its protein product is CASTPQGARTEAFF. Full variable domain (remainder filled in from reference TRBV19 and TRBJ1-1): DGGITQSPKYLFRKEGQNVTLSCEQNLNHDAMYWYRQDPGQGLRLIYYSQIVNDFQKGDIAEGYSVSREKKESFPLTVTSAQKNPTAFYLCASTPQGARTEAFFGQGTRLTVV.

The CDR3 DNA reads as TGTGCCAGCAGCAGAGCGGGGGGTTTCTCAGATACGCAGTATTTT. Residues: CASSRAGGFSDTQYF. The chain combines TRBV7-6 with TRBJ2-3; 9 nucleotides align to TRBD2. The CDR3 loop spans 15 amino acids. CDR1 is SGHVS, CDR2 FNYEAQ, per germline. With 5 bases clipped from V and 4 bases from J, the junction kept 7 bases outside the gene matches.

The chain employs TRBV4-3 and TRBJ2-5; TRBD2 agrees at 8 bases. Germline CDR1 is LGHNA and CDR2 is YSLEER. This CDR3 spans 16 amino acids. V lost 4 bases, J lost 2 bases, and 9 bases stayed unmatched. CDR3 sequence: CASSPSAGGLQETQYF. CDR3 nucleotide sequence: TGCGCCAGCAGCCCTTCCGCGGGGGGCCTACAAGAGACCCAGTACTTC.

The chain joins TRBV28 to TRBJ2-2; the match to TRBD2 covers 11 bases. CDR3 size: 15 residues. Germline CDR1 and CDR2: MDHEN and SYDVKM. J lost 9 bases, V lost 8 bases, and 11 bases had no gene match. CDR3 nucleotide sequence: TGTGCCAGCCAACTAATAGCGGGAGGGAAGCGGGAGCTGTTTTTT. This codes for CASQLIAGGKRELFF.

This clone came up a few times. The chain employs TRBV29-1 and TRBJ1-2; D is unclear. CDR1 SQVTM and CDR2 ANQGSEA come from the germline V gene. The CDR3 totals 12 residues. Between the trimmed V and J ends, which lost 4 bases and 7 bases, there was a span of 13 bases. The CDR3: CSVAAGAGGYTF. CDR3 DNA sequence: TGCAGCGTTGCCGCGGGAGCCGGTGGCTACACCTTC.

CDR3: CASSPDRTGSNQPQHF. The CDR3 DNA is TGTGCCAGCAGCCCCGACAGGACAGGTAGCAATCAGCCCCAGCATTTT. V and J are TRBV7-8 and TRBJ1-5; TRBD1 matches at 7 bases. This CDR3 is 16 amino acids long. Per germline, CDR1 SGHVS and CDR2 FQNEAQ. Trimming took 5 bases from V and 0 from J; bases not matched to a gene: 7.

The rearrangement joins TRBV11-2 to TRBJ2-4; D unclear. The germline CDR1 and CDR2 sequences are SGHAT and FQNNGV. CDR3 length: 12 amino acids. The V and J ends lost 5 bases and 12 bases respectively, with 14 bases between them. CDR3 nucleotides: TGTGCCAGCAGCCAAACTTCGTATGATCAGTACTTC. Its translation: CASSQTSYDQYF. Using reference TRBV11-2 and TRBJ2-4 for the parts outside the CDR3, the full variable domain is EAGVAQSPRYKIIEKRQSVAFWCNPISGHATLYWYQQILGQGPKLLIQFQNNGVVDDSQLPKDRFSAERLKGVDSTLKIQPAKLEDSAVYLCASSQTSYDQYFGAGTRLSVL.

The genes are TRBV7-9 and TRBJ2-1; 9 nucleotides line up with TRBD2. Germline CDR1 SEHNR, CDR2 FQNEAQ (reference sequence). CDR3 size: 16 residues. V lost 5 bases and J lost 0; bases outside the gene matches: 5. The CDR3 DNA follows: TGTGCCAGCAGCCCTCTAGCGGGGCCCTCCTACAATGAGCAGTTCTTC. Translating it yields CASSPLAGPSYNEQFF.

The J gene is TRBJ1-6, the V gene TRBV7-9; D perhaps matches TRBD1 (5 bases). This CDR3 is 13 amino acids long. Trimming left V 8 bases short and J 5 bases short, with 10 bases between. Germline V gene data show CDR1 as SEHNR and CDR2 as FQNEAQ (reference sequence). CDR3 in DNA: TGTGCCAGCGGCGACAGTAATAATTCACCCCTCCACTTT. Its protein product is CASGDSNNSPLHF.

The CDR3 DNA reads TGTGCCAGTAGTTACCCGGGACAGGGATGGAATCAGCCCCAGCATTTT. Amino acids: CASSYPGQGWNQPQHF. This chain connects TRBV19 to TRBJ1-5, with 9 bases fitting TRBD1. V was clipped by 5 bases and J by 4 bases; unmatched bases: 9. Germline CDR1 LNHDA, CDR2 SQIVND (reference sequence). The CDR3 has 16 residues. Supplemented by reference TRBV19 and TRBJ1-5, the full variable domain reads DGGITQSPKYLFRKEGQNVTLSCEQNLNHDAMYWYRQDPGQGLRLIYYSQIVNDFQKGDIAEGYSVSREKKESFPLTVTSAQKNPTAFYLCASSYPGQGWNQPQHFGDGTRLSIL.

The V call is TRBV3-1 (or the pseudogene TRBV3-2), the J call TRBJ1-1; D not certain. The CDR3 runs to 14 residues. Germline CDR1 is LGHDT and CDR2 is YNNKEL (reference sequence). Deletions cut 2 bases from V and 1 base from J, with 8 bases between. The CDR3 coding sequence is TGTGCCAGCAGCCAACCTGGGCCGAACACTGAAGCTTTCTTT. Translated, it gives CASSQPGPNTEAFF.

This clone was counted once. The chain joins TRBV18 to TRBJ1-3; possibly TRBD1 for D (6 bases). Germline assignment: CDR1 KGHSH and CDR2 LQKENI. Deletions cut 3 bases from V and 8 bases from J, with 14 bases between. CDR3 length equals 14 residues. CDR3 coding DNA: TGTGCCAGCTCACCGGCAGGGGCGCGGGACACCATATATTTT. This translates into CASSPAGARDTIYF.

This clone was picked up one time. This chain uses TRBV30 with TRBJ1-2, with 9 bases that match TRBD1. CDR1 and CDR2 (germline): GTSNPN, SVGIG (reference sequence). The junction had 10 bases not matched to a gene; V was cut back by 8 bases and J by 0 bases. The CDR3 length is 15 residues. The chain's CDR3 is CARGGQGISNYGYTF. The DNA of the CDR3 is TGTGCCCGGGGGGGACAGGGAATTTCTAACTATGGCTACACCTTC.

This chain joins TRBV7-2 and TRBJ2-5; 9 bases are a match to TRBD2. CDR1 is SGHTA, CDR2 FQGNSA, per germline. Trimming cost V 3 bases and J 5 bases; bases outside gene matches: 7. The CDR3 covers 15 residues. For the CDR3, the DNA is TGTGCCAGCAGCTTCTTTAGCGGGAGAGGCGAGACCCAGTACTTC. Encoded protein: CASSFFSGRGETQYF.

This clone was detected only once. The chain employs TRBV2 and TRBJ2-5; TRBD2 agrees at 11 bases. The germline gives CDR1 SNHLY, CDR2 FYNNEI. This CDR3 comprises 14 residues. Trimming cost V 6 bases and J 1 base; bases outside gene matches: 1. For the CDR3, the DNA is TGTGCCAGCAGCGGACTAGCGGGCCAAGAGACCCAGTACTTC. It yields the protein CASSGLAGQETQYF.

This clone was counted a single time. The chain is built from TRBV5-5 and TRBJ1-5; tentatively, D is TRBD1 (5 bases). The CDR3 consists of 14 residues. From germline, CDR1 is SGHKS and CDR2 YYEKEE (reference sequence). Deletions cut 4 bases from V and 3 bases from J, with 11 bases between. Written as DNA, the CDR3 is TGTGCCAGCAGCCCGGGGGGGTTCAATCAGCCCCAGCATTTT. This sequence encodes CASSPGGFNQPQHF.